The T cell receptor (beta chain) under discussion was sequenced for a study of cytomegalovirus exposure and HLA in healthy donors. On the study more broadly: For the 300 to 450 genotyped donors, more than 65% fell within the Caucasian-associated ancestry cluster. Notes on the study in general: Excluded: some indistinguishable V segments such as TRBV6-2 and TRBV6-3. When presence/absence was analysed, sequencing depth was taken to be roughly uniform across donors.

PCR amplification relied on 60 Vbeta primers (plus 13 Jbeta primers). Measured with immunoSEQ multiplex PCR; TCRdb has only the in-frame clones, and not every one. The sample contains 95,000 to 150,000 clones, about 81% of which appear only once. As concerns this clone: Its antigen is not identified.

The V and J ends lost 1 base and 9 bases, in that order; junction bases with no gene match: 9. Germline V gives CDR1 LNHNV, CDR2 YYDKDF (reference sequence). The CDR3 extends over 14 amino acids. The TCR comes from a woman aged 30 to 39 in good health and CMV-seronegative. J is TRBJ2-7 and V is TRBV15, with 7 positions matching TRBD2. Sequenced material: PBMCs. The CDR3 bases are TGTGCCACCAGCAGAGGAGGGACGGGGGGAACGCAGTACTTC. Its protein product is CATSRGGTGGTQYF.